A selection of T cell receptor beta chains follows, all from one sample in a study of Graves' ophthalmopathy and Graves' hyperthyroidism. MiXCR, applied by TCRdb to the multiplex PCR reads, yields one record per CDR3 protein. Here the sample spans approximately 1.2 million distinct CDR3 sequences, about 36% being singletons. What was sequenced was peripheral blood or thyroid tissue (not recorded which). Receptors originate from an adult man with Graves' hyperthyroidism. Both conserved end residues are part of each CDR3. Fields, in order: J gene, D gene, clone size, V gene, CDR3 DNA, CDR3 protein. The D gene is left open where the match is weak. Size is omitted from some rows. Given values are once, few, many or a class for expanded clones.

j_gene: TRBJ1-1; d_gene: NA; abundance: few; v_gene: TRBV9; CDR3nt: TGTGCCAGCGGCGTAGGAGGGGGGACTACGGCTTTCTTT; CDR3aa: CASGVGGGTTAFF
j_gene: TRBJ1-4; d_gene: NA; abundance: many; v_gene: TRBV20-1; CDR3nt: TGCAGTGCTAGAACTCAGGCTAATGAAAAACTGTTTTTT; CDR3aa: CSARTQANEKLFF
j_gene: TRBJ1-2; d_gene: NA; abundance: once; v_gene: TRBV29-1; CDR3nt: TGCAGCGTCGGGTCCCCACGGGAGAATGGCTACACCTTC; CDR3aa: CSVGSPRENGYTF
j_gene: TRBJ2-3; d_gene: TRBD2; abundance: NA; v_gene: TRBV5-1; CDR3nt: TGCGCCAGCAGCATGGGGACTAGCTCAGATACGCAGTATTTT; CDR3aa: CASSMGTSSDTQYF
j_gene: TRBJ1-6; d_gene: NA; abundance: many; v_gene: TRBV15; CDR3nt: TGTGCCACCAGCAGAGCGGGACGGTATAATTCACCCCTCCACTTT; CDR3aa: CATSRAGRYNSPLHF
j_gene: TRBJ2-5; d_gene: NA; abundance: NA; v_gene: TRBV24-1; CDR3nt: TGTGCCAGCAGTTGGTCGAATTTTAGTGGGCGGGAGACCCAGTACTTC; CDR3aa: CASSWSNFSGRETQYF
j_gene: TRBJ2-7; d_gene: TRBD2; abundance: NA; v_gene: TRBV7-2; CDR3nt: TGTGCCAGCAGCCCGGGCGGGAGGGCTCGAAACGAGCAGTACTTC; CDR3aa: CASSPGGRARNEQYF
j_gene: TRBJ1-2; d_gene: TRBD1; abundance: NA; v_gene: TRBV29-1; CDR3nt: TGCAGCGTCGCCCAGGGGGGCCCTTTTCCTAACTATGGCTACACCTTC; CDR3aa: CSVAQGGPFPNYGYTF
j_gene: TRBJ1-1; d_gene: NA; abundance: many; v_gene: TRBV12-3/TRBV12-4; CDR3nt: TGTGCCAGCAGTCCAGGACGGGTGAACACTGAAGCTTTCTTT; CDR3aa: CASSPGRVNTEAFF
j_gene: TRBJ1-1; d_gene: NA; abundance: many; v_gene: TRBV29-1; CDR3nt: TGCAGCGTCCAACAGGGGAACACTGAAGCTTTCTTT; CDR3aa: CSVQQGNTEAFF
j_gene: TRBJ2-7; d_gene: TRBD1; abundance: NA; v_gene: TRBV28; CDR3nt: TGTGCCAGCAGTTGGGACAGGACCGGGTACGAGCAGTACTTC; CDR3aa: CASSWDRTGYEQYF
j_gene: TRBJ1-2; d_gene: TRBD1; abundance: NA; v_gene: TRBV20-1; CDR3nt: TGCAGTTACTCCGGGACAGGGGAAAACTATGGCTACACCTTC; CDR3aa: CSYSGTGENYGYTF
j_gene: TRBJ2-5; d_gene: NA; abundance: NA; v_gene: TRBV20-1; CDR3nt: TGCAGTGCAACCGGAGGTTTGAGTCAGCCCCAGTACTTC; CDR3aa: CSATGGLSQPQYF
j_gene: TRBJ2-5; d_gene: TRBD1; abundance: NA; v_gene: TRBV6-6; CDR3nt: TGTGCCAGCAGTGAATGGAAGGGGGCGCGGCAAGAGACCCAGTACTTC; CDR3aa: CASSEWKGARQETQYF
j_gene: TRBJ2-7; d_gene: TRBD2; abundance: many; v_gene: TRBV19; CDR3nt: TGTGCCAGTAGTAGACTAGCGGGAGGGCCCTACGAGCAGTACTTC; CDR3aa: CASSRLAGGPYEQYF
j_gene: TRBJ2-3; d_gene: TRBD1; abundance: NA; v_gene: TRBV29-1; CDR3nt: TGCAGCGTTGGGACAGGGGGTACAGATACGCAGTATTTT; CDR3aa: CSVGTGGTDTQYF
j_gene: TRBJ1-4; d_gene: TRBD1; abundance: many; v_gene: TRBV20-1; CDR3nt: TGCAGTGCTAGAACCGGGACAGGGACCGAAAAACTGTTTTTT; CDR3aa: CSARTGTGTEKLFF
j_gene: TRBJ1-2; d_gene: TRBD1; abundance: many; v_gene: TRBV7-9; CDR3nt: TGTGCCAGCAGATCCCGAACAGGGGCGAGCTACACCTTC; CDR3aa: CASRSRTGASYTF
j_gene: TRBJ1-3; d_gene: NA; abundance: many; v_gene: TRBV29-1; CDR3nt: TGCAGCGTAGACCCCGGGATCTCTGGAAACACCATATATTTT; CDR3aa: CSVDPGISGNTIYF